This entry concerns a single T cell receptor beta chain. Authors' analysis steps: Amplified reference gene primers provided the basis for estimating nucleated cell counts. Libraries were prepared by immunoSEQ multiplex PCR; TCRdb keeps only in-frame clonotypes and omits some of them. V, J and clone size were drawn from that table, and D and trimming were deduced from the DNA. The sample consists of approximately 300,000 clones, 80% to 90% of them appearing once. This CDR3 has 15 residues. J gave up 4 bases and V 2 bases, and 5 bases lay outside the gene matches. Germline lookup yields CDR1 SEHNR and CDR2 FQNEAQ (reference sequence). The data belong to a study of blood T cell repertoires in COVID-19. Study information: The analysed material was cDNA or gDNA that came from T cells, B-cell-depleted T cells, or PBMCs.

This clonotype originated in a young man who had recovered from COVID-19. This chain uses TRBV7-9 with TRBJ1-2, with 9 bases aligning to TRBD1. The specimen sequenced was peripheral blood. CDR3 amino acids: CASSLNRGPGYGYTF. CDR3 nucleotides: TGTGCCAGCAGCTTAAACAGGGGGCCCGGCTATGGCTACACCTTC. The entire variable domain, with the rest obtained from reference TRBV7-9 and TRBJ1-2, is as follows: DTGVSQNPRHKITKRGQNVTFRCDPISEHNRLYWYRQTLGQGPEFLTYFQNEAQLEKSRLLSDRFSAERPKGSFSTLEIQRTEQGDSAMYLCASSLNRGPGYGYTFGSGTRLTVV.